These 22 T cell receptor beta chains were all obtained from the same sample, sequenced in a study of regulatory T cells in long-lasting Graves disease. Described time point: newly diagnosed GD, antithyroid drugs for less than 3 months. PBMC RNA was the source of the TCR library. Arm-PCR of CDR3 regions and iRepertoire HTBI primers were used to build TCR beta libraries. One entry per CDR3 protein results from TCRdb running MiXCR on the multiplex PCR reads. The sample holds about 540,000 distinct CDR3 sequences; about 13% are singletons and the top ten take over 7.5%. The same data also went into a second study, on T cells in Graves' hyperthyroidism and ophthalmopathy.

Sequenced here: peripheral blood mononuclear cells (PBMCs), sampled at new diagnosis, from a patient treated with antithyroid drugs. The receptors come from a man aged 25 to 45 with Graves disease.

The sample holds many counts of this clonotype. J is TRBJ2-4 and V is TRBV5-1, with D possibly TRBD1 on 6 matching bases. Trimming pared 0 bases from V and 3 bases from J, leaving 10 bases between. Germline V gives CDR1 SGHRS, CDR2 YFSETQ. This CDR3 comprises 15 residues. This chain's CDR3 is CASSLVQGDKNIQYF. DNA of the CDR3: TGCGCCAGCAGCTTGGTACAGGGTGACAAAAACATTCAGTACTTC.

In its sample, this clonotype was seen many times. The rearrangement links TRBV6-5 to TRBJ1-1; the match to TRBD1 covers 7 bases. V shed 4 bases, J shed 8 bases, and the junction held 4 bases outside the gene matches. Germline assignment: CDR1 MNHEY and CDR2 SVGAGI. This CDR3 has 12 amino acids. In DNA, the CDR3 is TGTGCCAGCAGTTCTCACAGGGGAGAAGCTTTCTTT. This translates into CASSSHRGEAFF.

This clonotype was counted many times. The chain carries TRBV6-5 and TRBJ1-5; the match to TRBD1 covers 7 bases. The CDR3 contains 14 residues. J lost 3 bases, V lost 4 bases, and 3 bases had no gene match. Looked up from germline, CDR1 is MNHEY and CDR2 is SVGAGI. The CDR3 DNA reads as TGTGCCAGCAGTTCCGGGACAGTCAATCAGCCCCAGCATTTT. Amino acid sequence: CASSSGTVNQPQHF.

Regarding this clonotype: A much larger clone differs from this one at a single base, so this may be a read error. The chain links TRBV7-9 to TRBJ2-1, with a weak D call TRBD1 (6 bases). Germline lookup yields CDR1 SEHNR and CDR2 FQNEAQ (reference sequence). The CDR3 is 14 amino acids. V lost 1 base, J lost 2 bases, and 6 bases lay in between. CDR3 DNA sequence: TGTGCCAGCAGCTTAGGGGACACCTACAATGAGCAGTTCTTC. The encoded protein is CASSLGDTYNEQFF. The variable domain in full, completed from reference TRBV7-9 and TRBJ2-1, reads DTGVSQNPRHKITKRGQNVTFRCDPISEHNRLYWYRQTLGQGPEFLTYFQNEAQLEKSRLLSDRFSAERPKGSFSTLEIQRTEQGDSAMYLCASSLGDTYNEQFFGPGTRLTVL.

This clonotype appeared a few times. The chain is built from TRBV11-2 and TRBJ2-1, with TRBD1 matching 7 bases. The CDR3 covers 11 residues. Per germline, CDR1 SGHAT and CDR2 FQNNGV. V shed 3 bases, J shed 12 bases, and the junction held 2 bases outside the gene matches. The CDR3 bases are TGTGCCAGCAGCTTTTACAGGGGGCAGTTCTTC. Residues: CASSFYRGQFF.

This clonotype was recorded many times. This CDR3 is CASSLFDQSYEQYF. CDR3 bases: TGTGCCAGCAGTTTATTTGATCAGTCCTACGAGCAGTACTTC. The rearrangement uses TRBV28 and TRBJ2-7, with D hard to call. V lost 1 base to trimming and J lost 1 base, with 8 bases between them. The CDR3 spans 14 residues. Germline loops: CDR1 MDHEN, CDR2 SYDVKM. The full variable domain, its missing parts supplied by reference TRBV28 and TRBJ2-7, is DVKVTQSSRYLVKRTGEKVFLECVQDMDHENMFWYRQDPGLGLRLIYFSYDVKMKEKGDIPEGYSVSREKKERFSLILESASTNQTSMYLCASSLFDQSYEQYFGPGTRLTVT.

This clonotype was observed many times. The chain couples TRBV7-8 to TRBJ2-3; a weak D match, TRBD2 (5 bases). CDR1 is SGHVS and CDR2 is FQNEAQ in the germline V gene. This CDR3 contains 18 residues. Trimming took off 2 bases at V and 2 bases at J, with 20 bases between the two ends. The CDR3 DNA sequence: TGTGCCAGCAGCTTAAGGCCTGGAGGACGGGATTCCACAGATACGCAGTATTTT. This translates into CASSLRPGGRDSTDTQYF.

This clonotype has ten or more counts. The chain's CDR3 is CACRTGHRPEAFF. The CDR3 bases are TGTGCCTGTCGAACGGGGCATCGCCCTGAAGCTTTCTTT. The V gene is TRBV19, the J gene TRBJ1-1, with D tentatively TRBD1 (5 bases). Germline-derived CDR1 and CDR2 are LNHDA and SQIVND (reference sequence). The CDR3 extends over 13 amino acids. V lost 11 bases and J lost 6, with 19 bases in between. Looking up the rest from reference TRBV19 and TRBJ1-1 gives the full variable domain: DGGITQSPKYLFRKEGQNVTLSCEQNLNHDAMYWYRQDPGQGLRLIYYSQIVNDFQKGDIAEGYSVSREKKESFPLTVTSAQKNPTAFYLCACRTGHRPEAFFGQGTRLTVV.

This clonotype was observed many times. V usage is TRBV14 and J usage is TRBJ2-7, with no clear D. CDR1 and CDR2 from the germline V gene are SGHDN and FVKESK. The CDR3 is made up of 13 amino acids. With 1 base removed from V and 3 bases from J, the gap between germline ends came to 7 bases. The CDR3 nucleotides read TGTGCCAGCAGCCAAGCTTCAAGCTACGAGCAGTACTTC. It translates to CASSQASSYEQYF.

Notes on this clonotype: A much bigger clone sits one base away, suggesting this may be a read error. The gene calls are TRBV5-1 and TRBJ1-1, with D tentatively TRBD1 (5 bases). Trimming shortened V by 7 bases and J by 1 base, and 14 bases separated the two germline ends. Germline CDR1 SGHRS, CDR2 YFSETQ. The CDR3 is 14 amino acids. The CDR3 protein is CASGQKGENTEAFF. The CDR3 DNA follows: TGCGCCAGCGGGCAAAAAGGGGAGAACACTGAAGCTTTCTTT.

This sequence joins TRBV9 and TRBJ2-3; D possibly matches TRBD1 or TRBD2 (5 bases each). The V and J ends lost 10 bases and 0 bases respectively, with 18 bases between them. The CDR3 runs to 15 residues. The germline V gene encodes CDR1 SGDLS and CDR2 YYNGEE. The CDR3 nucleotides read TGTGCCTGCACGCGTGGGGGAGAGAGCACAGATACGCAGTATTTT. Amino acid sequence: CACTRGGESTDTQYF.

This clonotype was seen ten or more times. The chain links TRBV6-2 or TRBV6-3 to TRBJ2-3; 11 bases agree with TRBD2. J gave up 1 base and V 6 bases, and 15 bases lay outside the gene matches. Germline V lookup: CDR1 MNHEY, CDR2 SVGEGT. The CDR3 is 19 amino acids. The chain's CDR3 is CASRRSLAGALIGTDTQYF. As DNA, the CDR3 is TGTGCCAGCAGGAGGTCACTAGCGGGAGCCCTCATAGGCACAGATACGCAGTATTTT.

The sample holds many counts of this clonotype. V gene TRBV5-1 combines with J gene TRBJ2-1, with TRBD2 as a possible D gene (6 bases). The germline V gene encodes CDR1 SGHRS and CDR2 YFSETQ. The CDR3 has 17 amino acids. Trimming shortened V by 4 bases and J by 6 bases, and 23 bases separated the two germline ends. CDR3 sequence reads: CASSTSYFGTGRNEQFF. Written as DNA, the CDR3 is TGCGCCAGCAGCACATCCTATTTCGGGACTGGGCGCAATGAGCAGTTCTTC.

This clonotype came up a few times. The chain joins TRBV20-1 to TRBJ2-7, with TRBD2 identical over 8 bases. Germline V gene sequence: CDR1 DFQATT, CDR2 SNEGSKA (reference sequence). V was clipped by 6 bases and J by 0 bases; unmatched bases: 4. This CDR3 comprises 13 residues. The CDR3 DNA reads TGCAGTGCCCTTAGCGGGACCTCCTACGAGCAGTACTTC. Translating gives CSALSGTSYEQYF.

This clonotype was counted many times. The V call is TRBV24-1, the J call TRBJ2-1; maybe TRBD1 (5 bases). The CDR3 totals 13 residues. The V end lost 2 bases, the J end lost 8 bases, and 9 bases lay between the germline ends. CDR1 KGHDR and CDR2 SFDVKD come from the germline V gene. CDR3 nucleotides: TGTGCCACCAGTGATTCCAGGGCGCATGAGCAGTTCTTC. Translated: CATSDSRAHEQFF.

J is TRBJ2-1 and V is TRBV27; no reliable D call. The ends were cut back, 2 bases at V and 8 bases at J, with 19 bases in the middle. This CDR3 is 16 amino acids long. From germline, CDR1 is MNHEY and CDR2 SMNVEV (reference sequence). The CDR3 region is CASSLGARLFGDEQFF. In DNA, the CDR3 is TGTGCCAGCAGTTTAGGAGCCCGACTTTTTGGGGATGAGCAGTTCTTC.

This clonotype was seen ten or more times. This chain joins TRBV28 and TRBJ2-5; D gene unclear. The CDR3 is made up of 12 amino acids. V gave up 6 bases and J gave up 4 bases, with 9 bases separating them. CDR1 and CDR2 from the germline V gene are MDHEN and SYDVKM. The CDR3 here is CASSMGGETQYF. CDR3 nucleotide sequence: TGTGCCAGCAGCATGGGCGGAGAGACCCAGTACTTC.

This clonotype was seen repeatedly, ten times or more. The CDR3 protein is CASSAFISGSGNEQFF. The CDR3 nucleotides read TGTGCCAGTAGCGCTTTTATTAGCGGGAGTGGAAATGAGCAGTTCTTC. The chain employs TRBV19 and TRBJ2-1; TRBD2 matches 9 bases. Germline V CDR1 and CDR2: LNHDA, SQIVND (reference sequence). V shed 6 bases, J shed 7 bases, and the junction held 13 bases outside the gene matches. This CDR3 is built from 16 residues. Full variable domain (rest looked up from reference TRBV19 and TRBJ2-1): DGGITQSPKYLFRKEGQNVTLSCEQNLNHDAMYWYRQDPGQGLRLIYYSQIVNDFQKGDIAEGYSVSREKKESFPLTVTSAQKNPTAFYLCASSAFISGSGNEQFFGPGTRLTVL.

This clonotype was found a few times. This chain uses TRBV14 with TRBJ1-2; 9 nucleotides match TRBD1. Germline V gene sequence: CDR1 SGHDN, CDR2 FVKESK. The CDR3 extends over 17 amino acids. V shed 2 bases and J 1 base; nucleotides not matched to a gene: 8. The DNA for the CDR3 is TGTGCCAGCAGCCAACCCGGGACAGGGACGGGTAACTATGGCTACACCTTC. As protein: CASSQPGTGTGNYGYTF.

This clonotype appeared many times. The rearrangement links TRBV24-1 to TRBJ1-5; D is possibly TRBD1 (5 bases). The germline V and J ends were trimmed by 6 bases and 3 bases, with 14 bases remaining between them. Germline V CDR1 and CDR2: KGHDR, SFDVKD. The CDR3 runs to 15 residues. CDR3 region: CATSSDKAFNQPQHF. The CDR3 nucleotides read TGTGCCACCAGTTCGGACAAGGCCTTCAATCAGCCCCAGCATTTT.

J is TRBJ1-1 and V is TRBV19, with 8 bases lining up with TRBD1. Germline V gene data show CDR1 as LNHDA and CDR2 as SQIVND (reference sequence). V dropped 7 bases and J dropped 5; count of bases not matched to a gene: 9. The CDR3 is 14 amino acids. For the CDR3, the DNA is TGTGCCAGTACCCCCCGGACAGGGATTACTGAAGCTTTCTTT. Translated, it gives CASTPRTGITEAFF.

This clonotype was counted ten times or more. The rearrangement uses TRBV30 and TRBJ2-5, with D maybe TRBD1 (6 bases). Looked up from germline, CDR1 is GTSNPN and CDR2 is SVGIG (reference sequence). CDR3 length equals 15 residues. The germline V and J ends were trimmed by 2 bases and 5 bases, with 18 bases remaining between them. Here the CDR3 DNA reads TGTGCCTGGAGTCGGGACACCTCTGACGGGGAGACCCAGTACTTC. Translation gives CAWSRDTSDGETQYF.